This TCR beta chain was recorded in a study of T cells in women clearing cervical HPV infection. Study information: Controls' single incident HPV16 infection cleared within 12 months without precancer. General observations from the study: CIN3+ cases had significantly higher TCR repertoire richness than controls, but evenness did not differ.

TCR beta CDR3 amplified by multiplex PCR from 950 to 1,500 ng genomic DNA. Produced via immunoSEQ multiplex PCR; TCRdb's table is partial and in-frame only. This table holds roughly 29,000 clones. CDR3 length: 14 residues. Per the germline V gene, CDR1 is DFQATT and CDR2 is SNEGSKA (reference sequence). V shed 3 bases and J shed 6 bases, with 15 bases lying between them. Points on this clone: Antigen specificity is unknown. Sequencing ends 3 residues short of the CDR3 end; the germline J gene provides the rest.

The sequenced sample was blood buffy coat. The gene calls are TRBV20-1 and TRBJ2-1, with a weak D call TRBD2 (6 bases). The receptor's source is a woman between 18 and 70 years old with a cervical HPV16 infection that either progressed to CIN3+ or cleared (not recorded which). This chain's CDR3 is CSARSGDFRNEQFF. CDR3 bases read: TGCAGTGCTAGGTCCGGGGACTTTCGCAATGAG.